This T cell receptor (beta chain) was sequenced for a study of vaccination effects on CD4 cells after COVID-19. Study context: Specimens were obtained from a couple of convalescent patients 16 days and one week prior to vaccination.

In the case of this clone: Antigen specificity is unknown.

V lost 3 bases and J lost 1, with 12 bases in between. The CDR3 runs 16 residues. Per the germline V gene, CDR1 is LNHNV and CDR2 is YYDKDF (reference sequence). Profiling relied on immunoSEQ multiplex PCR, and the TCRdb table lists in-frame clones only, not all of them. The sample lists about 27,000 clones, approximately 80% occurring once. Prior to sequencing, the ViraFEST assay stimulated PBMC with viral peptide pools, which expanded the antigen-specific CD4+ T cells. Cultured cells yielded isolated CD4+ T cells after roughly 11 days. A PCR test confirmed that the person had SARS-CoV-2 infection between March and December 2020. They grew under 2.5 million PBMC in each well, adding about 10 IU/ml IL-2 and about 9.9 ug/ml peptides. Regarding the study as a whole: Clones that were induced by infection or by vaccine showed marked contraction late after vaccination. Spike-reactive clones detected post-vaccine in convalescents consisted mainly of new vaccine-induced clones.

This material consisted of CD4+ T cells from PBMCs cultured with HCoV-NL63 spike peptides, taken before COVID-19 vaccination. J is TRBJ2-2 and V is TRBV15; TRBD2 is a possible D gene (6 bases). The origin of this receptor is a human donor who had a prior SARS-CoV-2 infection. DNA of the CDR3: TGTGCCACCAGCAGGGGGAGGACATGGAACACCGGGGAGCTGTTTTTT. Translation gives CATSRGRTWNTGELFF.